What follows are 18 T cell receptor beta chains derived from one specimen sequenced in a study of T cell responses to AZD1222 COVID-19 vaccine. Generated by immunoSEQ multiplex PCR, the TCRdb table keeps only in-frame clones and is missing some. Here the sample spans roughly 120,000 clones, 88% being singletons. Sequences were derived from peripheral blood, sampled 28 days after the second AZD1222 dose. These receptors were collected from an adult who received the AZD1222 COVID-19 vaccine.

This chain joins TRBV24-1 and TRBJ2-1, with TRBD2 matching over 13 bases. The CDR3 is 19 residues long. Losses at the gene ends were 6 bases for V and 9 bases for J; bases not matched to a gene: 19. CDR1 is KGHDR, CDR2 SFDVKD, per germline. CDR3 protein: CATSTYSRGTSGEWGEQFF. In DNA form, the CDR3 reads TGTGCCACCAGTACTTACTCAAGGGGGACTAGCGGGGAGTGGGGTGAGCAGTTCTTC.

The V call is TRBV5-1, the J call TRBJ1-2; TRBD1 aligns across 8 bases. Germline trimming cut 0 bases from V and 3 bases from J; bases unmatched to any gene: 10. The CDR3 runs to 17 residues. Germline values: CDR1 SGHRS, CDR2 YFSETQ. CDR3: CASSLGVVGQGHYGYTF. The CDR3 bases are TGCGCCAGCAGCTTGGGGGTCGTCGGACAGGGACACTATGGCTACACCTTC.

The chain joins TRBV14 to TRBJ1-2; no clear D gene. The CDR3 contains 12 residues. Germline V gene data show CDR1 as SGHDN and CDR2 as FVKESK. V was clipped by 6 bases and J by 6 bases, with 11 bases between them. This CDR3 is CASRGWGDGYTF. Here the CDR3 DNA reads TGTGCCAGCAGAGGGTGGGGAGATGGCTACACCTTC.

The chain couples TRBV10-3 to TRBJ2-1, with TRBD2 identical over 7 bases. The germline CDR1 and CDR2 sequences are ENHRY and SYGVKD. V trimming: 4 bases; J trimming: 6 bases; junction bases outside the gene matches: 6. This CDR3 spans 14 amino acids. The CDR3 nucleotides are TGTGCCATCAGTGGTTCCAGGGAGGGCAATGAGCAGTTCTTC. It translates to CAISGSREGNEQFF.

The chain recombines TRBV9 with TRBJ2-2; 10 bases are shared with TRBD2. Looked up from germline, CDR1 is SGDLS and CDR2 is YYNGEE. The CDR3 spans 17 residues. The V and J ends lost 1 base and 7 bases, in that order; junction bases with no gene match: 10. The CDR3 coding sequence is TGTGCCAGCAGCGTAATGATGGGACTAGCGACCATCGGGGAGCTGTTTTTT. Its protein product is CASSVMMGLATIGELFF.

This chain uses TRBV4-1 with TRBJ1-3; D unresolved. The CDR3 runs 16 residues. V was shortened by 0 bases and J by 0 bases, with 9 bases between the two germline ends. Germline assignment: CDR1 MGHRA and CDR2 YSYEKL. CDR3 amino acids: CASSQDPGTSGNTIYF. Written as DNA, the CDR3 is TGCGCCAGCAGCCAAGATCCAGGAACCTCTGGAAACACCATATATTTT.

The chain has TRBV15 and TRBJ1-1, with a possible D match to TRBD1 (5 bases). The V gene's germline CDR1 is LNHNV and CDR2 YYDKDF (reference sequence). CDR3 length: 14 residues. V lost 4 bases to trimming and J lost 0 bases, with 9 bases between them. Written as DNA, the CDR3 is TGTGCCACCAGCAAACAGGCCATGAACACTGAAGCTTTCTTT. Encoded protein: CATSKQAMNTEAFF.

The genes are TRBV9 and TRBJ2-3; 7 bases map to TRBD2. The CDR3 runs 16 residues. In germline, CDR1 is SGDLS, CDR2 YYNGEE. V lost 2 bases, J lost 4 bases, and 10 bases stayed unmatched. As DNA, the CDR3 is TGTGCCAGCAGCGTGGGCGGGAGAATTGGGGCAGATACGCAGTATTTT. This codes for CASSVGGRIGADTQYF.

The chain employs TRBV18 and TRBJ2-1; 10 bases are a match to TRBD1. J gave up 5 bases and V 5 bases, and 3 bases lay outside the gene matches. CDR3 length: 14 amino acids. From germline, CDR1 is KGHSH and CDR2 LQKENI. CDR3 protein: CASSTDRGDNEQFF. Written as DNA, the CDR3 is TGTGCCAGCTCAACGGACAGGGGGGACAATGAGCAGTTCTTC.

V and J are TRBV6-5 and TRBJ2-3; 10 nucleotides align to TRBD2. CDR3 length equals 16 residues. V dropped 2 bases and J dropped 8; count of bases not matched to a gene: 10. The germline gives CDR1 MNHEY, CDR2 SVGAGI. CDR3 region: CASSYPPAGGPGTQYF. CDR3 sequence (DNA): TGTGCCAGCAGTTACCCCCCAGCGGGGGGGCCCGGTACGCAGTATTTT.

This rearrangement joins TRBV28 to TRBJ1-5; D call uncertain. The V end was cut by 8 bases, the J end by 3 bases, with 14 bases between. This CDR3 spans 14 amino acids. In germline, CDR1 is MDHEN, CDR2 SYDVKM. The CDR3 here is CASHSMQPNQPQHF. The CDR3 DNA follows: TGTGCCAGCCACTCGATGCAGCCCAATCAGCCCCAGCATTTT.

The chain joins TRBV28 to TRBJ1-2; D is possibly TRBD1 (5 bases). The ends were cut back, 7 bases at V and 0 bases at J, with 12 bases in the middle. The CDR3 has 14 residues. Germline V gene lookup returns CDR1 MDHEN and CDR2 SYDVKM. CDR3 DNA: TGTGCCAGCACCGTAGGGGTGGCTAACTATGGCTACACCTTC. Protein: CASTVGVANYGYTF.

The chain employs TRBV29-1 and TRBJ1-1; no definite D call. From germline, CDR1 is SQVTM and CDR2 ANQGSEA. V was clipped by 4 bases and J by 0 bases, with 9 bases between them. The CDR3 is 13 residues long. CDR3 loop: CSVGSEMNTEAFF. For the CDR3, the DNA is TGCAGCGTTGGGAGCGAGATGAACACTGAAGCTTTCTTT. The full variable domain, rest sourced from reference TRBV29-1 and TRBJ1-1, is SAVISQKPSRDICQRGTSLTIQCQVDSQVTMMFWYRQQPGQSLTLIATANQGSEATYESGFVIDKFPISRPNLTFSTLTVSNMSPEDSSIYLCSVGSEMNTEAFFGQGTRLTVV.

The chain recombines TRBV7-2 with TRBJ1-3; D is perhaps TRBD1 (5 bases). Germline lookup yields CDR1 SGHTA and CDR2 FQGNSA. This CDR3 has 15 residues. Trimming removed 0 bases at V and 2 bases at J, with 8 bases between. Here the CDR3 reads CASSLAWGAGNTIYF. The DNA for the CDR3 is TGTGCCAGCAGCTTAGCGTGGGGGGCTGGAAACACCATATATTTT.

The gene calls are TRBV19 and TRBJ1-5; no clear D. Germline V gene lookup returns CDR1 LNHDA and CDR2 SQIVND (reference sequence). V was shortened by 5 bases and J by 7 bases, with 18 bases between the two germline ends. The CDR3 covers 15 residues. The CDR3 sequence: CASSDQATRSQPQHF. The DNA for the CDR3 is TGTGCCAGTAGTGACCAGGCTACAAGGAGCCAGCCCCAGCATTTT.

This chain links TRBV5-4 with TRBJ2-7; D is possibly TRBD1 or TRBD2 (5 bases each). Germline CDR1 is SGHNT and CDR2 is YYREEE (reference sequence). The CDR3 is made up of 18 amino acids. V lost 1 base and J lost 3, with 23 bases in between. This CDR3 reads CASSLPGVGAGRHYEQYF. The CDR3, as DNA: TGTGCCAGCAGCTTGCCTGGGGTCGGGGCCGGCCGCCACTACGAGCAGTACTTC. The variable domain in full, completed from reference TRBV5-4 and TRBJ2-7, reads ETGVTQSPTHLIKTRGQQVTLRCSSQSGHNTVSWYQQALGQGPQFIFQYYREEENGRGNFPPRFSGLQFPNYSSELNVNALELDDSALYLCASSLPGVGAGRHYEQYFGPGTRLTVT.

This clone was picked up a small number of times. J is TRBJ1-1 and V is TRBV19; unclear D gene. In germline, CDR1 is LNHDA, CDR2 SQIVND (reference sequence). Trimming removed 0 bases at V and 0 bases at J, with 11 bases between. This CDR3 is 16 amino acids long. The CDR3 region is CASSIDHSSMNTEAFF. The DNA of the CDR3 is TGTGCCAGTAGTATAGATCACAGTTCCATGAACACTGAAGCTTTCTTT.

The chain combines TRBV19 with TRBJ1-1; D call uncertain. Between the trimmed V and J ends, which lost 1 base and 8 bases, there was a span of 17 bases. The CDR3 runs 15 residues. Germline V lookup: CDR1 LNHDA, CDR2 SQIVND (reference sequence). In DNA, the CDR3 is TGTGCCAGTAGTATAGTGCCGGGAATCGCTACCGAAGCTTTCTTT. Its protein is CASSIVPGIATEAFF.